Each of the 32 T cell receptor beta chains below was sequenced from the same sample in a study of cytomegalovirus exposure and HLA in healthy donors. PCR used 60 Vbeta primers and 13 Jbeta primers. The table came from immunoSEQ multiplex PCR; TCRdb's copy has only in-frame clones and leaves some out. The repertoire table contains tens of thousands of clones. Source material: PBMCs. The receptors derive from a young man in good health and CMV-seronegative.

The V call is TRBV30, the J call TRBJ1-2, with unresolved D. Trimming took off 8 bases at V and 1 base at J, with 14 bases between the two ends. Germline CDR1 is GTSNPN and CDR2 is SVGIG (reference sequence). The CDR3 has 13 amino acids. The CDR3 DNA follows: TGTGCCGGCGAGGATTACCTTAACTATGGCTACACCTTC. This translates into CAGEDYLNYGYTF.

The chain employs TRBV5-1 and TRBJ2-7, with D possibly TRBD1 on 5 matching bases. The germline CDR1 and CDR2 sequences are SGHRS and YFSETQ. This CDR3 contains 14 residues. Trimming left V 0 bases short and J 3 bases short, with 10 bases between. For the CDR3, the DNA is TGCGCCAGCAGCTTGGGACAGCAATTCTACGAGCAGTACTTC. This sequence encodes CASSLGQQFYEQYF.

V is TRBV11-2 and J is TRBJ1-1; D is perhaps TRBD1 (5 bases). The V and J ends lost 3 bases and 1 base respectively, with 6 bases between them. The germline CDR1 and CDR2 sequences are SGHAT and FQNNGV. The CDR3 loop spans 13 amino acids. The CDR3 loop is CASSLGGNTEAFF. For the CDR3, the DNA is TGTGCCAGCAGCTTGGGGGGGAACACTGAAGCTTTCTTT.

The V gene is TRBV30, the J gene TRBJ1-5, with D unresolved. V lost 0 bases, J lost 7 bases, and 13 bases lay in between. Germline V gives CDR1 GTSNPN, CDR2 SVGIG (reference sequence). There are 14 residues in the CDR3. The CDR3: CAWSVDPTGQPQHF. The CDR3 nucleotides read TGTGCCTGGAGTGTAGACCCCACGGGACAGCCCCAGCATTTT.

The chain recombines TRBV6-6 with TRBJ2-7, with 14 bases fitting TRBD2. V gave up 2 bases and J gave up 2 bases; unmatched junction bases: 2. The germline gives CDR1 MNHNY, CDR2 SVGAGI (reference sequence). This CDR3 contains 16 residues. As DNA, the CDR3 is TGTGCCAGCAGTTACATGACTAGCGGGGGGGCCTACGAGCAGTACTTC. It specifies CASSYMTSGGAYEQYF.

This chain connects TRBV7-9 to TRBJ2-7; TRBD1 aligns across 10 bases. Looked up from germline, CDR1 is SEHNR and CDR2 is FQNEAQ (reference sequence). V trimming: 3 bases; J trimming: 7 bases; junction bases outside the gene matches: 9. The CDR3 is 15 residues long. CDR3 loop: CASSLDRDRGGEQYF. The CDR3 DNA reads TGTGCCAGCAGCTTGGACCGGGACAGGGGTGGGGAGCAGTACTTC.

The J gene is TRBJ2-7, the V gene TRBV6-1; D is unresolved. CDR3 size: 12 residues. Trimming took 8 bases from V and 2 from J, leaving 10 bases between them. In germline, CDR1 is MNHNS, CDR2 SASEGT. The CDR3: CASRPSAYEQYF. Written as DNA, the CDR3 is TGTGCCAGCCGCCCAAGCGCCTACGAGCAGTACTTC.

The rearrangement uses TRBV7-9 and TRBJ2-5; 11 bases map to TRBD1. Looked up from germline, CDR1 is SEHNR and CDR2 is FQNEAQ (reference sequence). V shed 5 bases and J 7 bases; nucleotides not matched to a gene: 6. The CDR3 sequence is 14 residues long. The CDR3 region is CASSGGQGVGTQYF. DNA of the CDR3: TGTGCCAGCAGCGGGGGACAGGGGGTAGGGACCCAGTACTTC.

The rearrangement links TRBV11-1 to TRBJ1-6; TRBD1 might be the D (6 bases). The CDR3 loop spans 16 amino acids. Trimming removed 2 bases at V and 1 base at J, with 9 bases between. Germline V gene data show CDR1 as SGHAT and CDR2 as FQDESV (reference sequence). This CDR3 is CASSLNRASYNSPLHF. CDR3 DNA: TGTGCCAGCAGCTTAAACAGGGCATCCTATAATTCACCCCTCCACTTT.

This rearrangement joins TRBV5-6 to TRBJ1-6, with 7 nucleotides matching TRBD1. Trimming cost V 5 bases and J 2 bases; bases outside gene matches: 10. CDR1 and CDR2 from the germline V gene are SGHDT and YYEEEE. There are 17 residues in the CDR3. The DNA of the CDR3 is TGTGCCAGCAGGCAGACAGGGTTCGCAACCTATAATTCACCCCTCCACTTT. Protein product: CASRQTGFATYNSPLHF.

V and J are TRBV29-1 and TRBJ2-2; 12 bases fit TRBD1. Germline values: CDR1 SQVTM, CDR2 ANQGSEA. Losses at the gene ends were 5 bases for V and 5 bases for J; bases not matched to a gene: 12. This CDR3 comprises 17 residues. The CDR3 region has the DNA TGCAGCGTTAGAGGGGGTCCGGGACAGGGGGCGACCGGGGAGCTGTTTTTT. This sequence encodes CSVRGGPGQGATGELFF.

The chain joins TRBV6-1 to TRBJ2-1, with 9 bases fitting TRBD1. This CDR3 spans 15 amino acids. Unmatched junction bases numbered 10, after V lost 6 bases and J lost 7 bases. Germline CDR1 reads MNHNS; CDR2 reads SASEGT. CDR3 DNA: TGTGCCAGCAGGGACAGGGGAATAAGGGTTAATGAGCAGTTCTTC. Its protein is CASRDRGIRVNEQFF.

This chain joins TRBV19 and TRBJ2-2; 9 bases agree with TRBD1. Losses at the gene ends were 8 bases for V and 6 bases for J; bases not matched to a gene: 19. CDR3 length: 18 amino acids. Germline-derived CDR1 and CDR2 are LNHDA and SQIVND (reference sequence). For the CDR3, the DNA is TGTGCCAGTCAGCCCCGGGACAGGGCGAAGGGCCCACCCGGGGAGCTGTTTTTT. Encoded protein: CASQPRDRAKGPPGELFF.

The chain has TRBV7-9 and TRBJ2-3; D remains unclear. Trimming took off 8 bases at V and 0 bases at J, with 9 bases between the two ends. Germline lookup yields CDR1 SEHNR and CDR2 FQNEAQ (reference sequence). The CDR3 is 13 amino acids. In DNA, the CDR3 is TGTGCCAGCGGGCAGGCTAGCACAGATACGCAGTATTTT. Translated: CASGQASTDTQYF.

The chain joins TRBV2 to TRBJ2-1; no definite D call. The ends were cut back, 6 bases at V and 6 bases at J, with 6 bases in the middle. Germline CDR1 and CDR2: SNHLY and FYNNEI. CDR3 length equals 11 residues. Here the CDR3 DNA reads TGTGCCAGCAGCAGTGGCAATGAGCAGTTCTTC. This gives the protein CASSSGNEQFF.

On this clone: The sample carries other DNA sequences with the same CDR3. V gene TRBV6-5 combines with J gene TRBJ1-6; 8 bases match TRBD1. Unmatched junction bases numbered 16, after V lost 5 bases and J lost 19 bases. The CDR3 has 14 residues. Germline V lookup: CDR1 MNHEY, CDR2 SVGAGI. CDR3: CASSLGTGQGNLHF. The CDR3 DNA is TGTGCCAGCAGTCTCGGGACAGGCCAGGGGAACCTACACTTT.

The V gene is TRBV6-5, the J gene TRBJ1-3; D perhaps matches TRBD1 (5 bases). The CDR3 has 14 amino acids. V gave up 6 bases and J gave up 1 base, with 10 bases separating them. In germline, CDR1 is MNHEY, CDR2 SVGAGI. CDR3 residues: CASRDGGSGNTIYF. Written as DNA, the CDR3 is TGTGCCAGCAGGGACGGGGGTTCTGGAAACACCATATATTTT.

This sequence joins TRBV25-1 and TRBJ2-7, with D perhaps TRBD2 (6 bases). Germline V gene data show CDR1 as MGHDK and CDR2 as SYGVNS. This CDR3 is 12 amino acids long. Deletions cut 7 bases from V and 4 bases from J, with 11 bases between. The CDR3 sequence is CASTGGIYEQYF. The CDR3 DNA follows: TGTGCCAGCACTGGGGGGATTTACGAGCAGTACTTC.

This CDR3 reads CASSPLGARNTDTQYF. For the CDR3, the DNA is TGTGCCAGCAGCCCCCTGGGAGCGCGTAACACAGATACGCAGTATTTT. The gene calls are TRBV7-9 and TRBJ2-3; D might be TRBD2 (5 bases). V dropped 5 bases and J dropped 2 bases, with 17 bases sitting between them. Germline values: CDR1 SEHNR, CDR2 FQNEAQ (reference sequence). This CDR3 comprises 16 residues. The complete variable domain, with remaining parts taken from reference TRBV7-9 and TRBJ2-3, reads DTGVSQNPRHKITKRGQNVTFRCDPISEHNRLYWYRQTLGQGPEFLTYFQNEAQLEKSRLLSDRFSAERPKGSFSTLEIQRTEQGDSAMYLCASSPLGARNTDTQYFGPGTRLTVL.

The chain combines TRBV19 with TRBJ1-1; D may be TRBD1 (5 bases). Trimming removed 5 bases from V and 3 bases from J, with 10 bases in between. The CDR3 covers 13 residues. Germline-derived CDR1 and CDR2 are LNHDA and SQIVND (reference sequence). CDR3 in DNA: TGTGCCAGTAGTCCGACAGCAGACACTGAAGCTTTCTTT. Translated, it gives CASSPTADTEAFF.

The rearrangement uses TRBV6-5 and TRBJ1-2, with 9 bases lining up with TRBD1. The CDR3 length is 16 residues. Germline loops: CDR1 MNHEY, CDR2 SVGAGI. V lost 0 bases and J lost 4; bases outside the gene matches: 6. CDR3 sequence reads: CASSYSPGQGSYGYTF. The CDR3 DNA reads as TGTGCCAGCAGTTACTCTCCAGGACAGGGGAGCTATGGCTACACCTTC.

The chain combines TRBV7-9 with TRBJ2-7; D gene ambiguous. In germline, CDR1 is SEHNR, CDR2 FQNEAQ (reference sequence). This CDR3 has 14 residues. The V end was cut by 1 base, the J end by 2 bases, with 9 bases between. The CDR3 protein is CASSLGQVAYEQYF. CDR3 bases: TGTGCCAGCAGCTTAGGTCAGGTTGCCTACGAGCAGTACTTC.

The V call is TRBV9, the J call TRBJ2-5; 7 bases line up with TRBD1. The DNA matches TRBJ2-7 better at its end, which makes the J call doubtful. This CDR3 comprises 16 residues. The germline CDR1 and CDR2 sequences are SGDLS and YYNGEE. The CDR3 spells CASSAKMGTDPYEQYF. The CDR3 bases are TGTGCCAGCAGCGCGAAGATGGGGACAGATCCCTACGAGCAGTACTTC.

The chain couples TRBV7-8 to TRBJ2-7; D remains unclear. V lost 0 bases and J lost 0, with 12 bases in between. This CDR3 spans 16 amino acids. Germline V gene lookup returns CDR1 SGHVS and CDR2 FQNEAQ. CDR3 bases: TGTGCCAGCAGCTTAGCGCGACTTGGAAGCTCCTACGAGCAGTACTTC. Translating it yields CASSLARLGSSYEQYF. The variable domain in full, with the rest retrieved from reference TRBV7-8 and TRBJ2-7, is GAGVSQSPRYKVAKRGQDVALRCDPISGHVSLFWYQQALGQGPEFLTYFQNEAQLDKSGLPSDRFFAERPEGSVSTLKIQRTQQEDSAVYLCASSLARLGSSYEQYFGPGTRLTVT.

The chain recombines TRBV15 with TRBJ2-3; D is unresolved. Looked up from germline, CDR1 is LNHNV and CDR2 is YYDKDF (reference sequence). The CDR3 runs 13 residues. V was pared by 3 bases and J by 3 bases, with 7 bases between. CDR3 DNA sequence: TGTGCCACCAGCAGGTATACAACAGATACGCAGTATTTT. Translating it yields CATSRYTTDTQYF.

The V call is TRBV7-2, the J call TRBJ2-1; D gene ambiguous. The CDR3 contains 13 residues. CDR1 and CDR2 from the germline V gene are SGHTA and FQGNSA. V was shortened by 0 bases and J by 5 bases, with 5 bases between the two germline ends. The CDR3 DNA reads TGTGCCAGCAGCTTAGCTAATGACAATGAGCAGTTCTTC. It codes for CASSLANDNEQFF.

This chain uses TRBV5-1 with TRBJ1-1; 7 bases line up with TRBD1. Germline trimming cut 4 bases from V and 11 bases from J; bases unmatched to any gene: 5. The germline V gene has CDR1 SGHRS and CDR2 YFSETQ. CDR3 length: 11 amino acids. CDR3 DNA: TGCGCCAGCAGCGATACAGGGGTGGCTTTCTTT. Amino acid sequence: CASSDTGVAFF.

This chain connects TRBV9 to TRBJ2-1; 14 nucleotides agree with TRBD2. This CDR3 is built from 16 residues. J lost 8 bases, V lost 0 bases, and 4 bases had no gene match. Germline assignment: CDR1 SGDLS and CDR2 YYNGEE. The CDR3 DNA reads TGTGCCAGCAGCGTAGCTGGGACTAGCGGGAGCCATGAGCAGTTCTTC. Its translation is CASSVAGTSGSHEQFF.

This chain links TRBV18 with TRBJ2-7, with 7 bases that match TRBD1. J gave up 1 base and V 4 bases, and 7 bases lay outside the gene matches. Germline V gene sequence: CDR1 KGHSH, CDR2 LQKENI. The CDR3 sequence is 15 residues long. The CDR3 region is CASSRGGQPSYEQYF. The CDR3 DNA follows: TGTGCCAGCTCACGAGGGGGACAGCCTTCCTACGAGCAGTACTTC.

This chain uses TRBV5-1 with TRBJ2-7; maybe TRBD1 (5 bases). Germline CDR1 is SGHRS and CDR2 is YFSETQ. V was cut by 4 bases and J by 6 bases, with 14 bases left in between. This CDR3 has 13 amino acids. The CDR3 DNA is TGCGCCAGCAGCCCTCTGCCTGGGGCCGAGCAGTACTTC. The encoded protein is CASSPLPGAEQYF.

The V gene is TRBV6-6, the J gene TRBJ2-3; D gene ambiguous. The CDR3 sequence is 13 residues long. The V end was cut by 2 bases, the J end by 4 bases, with 7 bases between. Germline V gene sequence: CDR1 MNHNY, CDR2 SVGAGI (reference sequence). Here the CDR3 reads CASSYPPSDTQYF. CDR3 sequence (DNA): TGTGCCAGCAGTTACCCCCCGTCAGATACGCAGTATTTT.

The rearrangement links TRBV5-4 to TRBJ2-3, with D perhaps TRBD1 (7 bases). The germline V gene encodes CDR1 SGHNT and CDR2 YYREEE (reference sequence). The CDR3 loop spans 14 amino acids. Trimming took off 4 bases at V and 6 bases at J, with 15 bases between the two ends. The CDR3 nucleotides read TGTGCCAGCAGCATCGCCAGGGGGAGGGATACGCAGTATTTT. It yields the protein CASSIARGRDTQYF.